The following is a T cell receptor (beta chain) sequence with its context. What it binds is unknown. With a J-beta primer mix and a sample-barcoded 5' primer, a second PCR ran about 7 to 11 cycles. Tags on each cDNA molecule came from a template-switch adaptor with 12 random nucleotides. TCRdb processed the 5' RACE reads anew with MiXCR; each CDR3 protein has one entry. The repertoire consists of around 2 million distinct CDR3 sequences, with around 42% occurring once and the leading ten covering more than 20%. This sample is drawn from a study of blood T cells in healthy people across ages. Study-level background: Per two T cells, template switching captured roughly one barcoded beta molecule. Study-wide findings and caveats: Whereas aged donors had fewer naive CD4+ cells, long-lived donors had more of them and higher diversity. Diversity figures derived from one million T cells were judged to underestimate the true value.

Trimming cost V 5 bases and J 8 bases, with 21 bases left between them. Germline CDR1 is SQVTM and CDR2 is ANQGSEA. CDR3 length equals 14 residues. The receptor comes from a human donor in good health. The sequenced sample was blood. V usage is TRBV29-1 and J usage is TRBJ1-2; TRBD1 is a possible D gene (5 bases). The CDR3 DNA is TGCAGCGTTAGTCCGTGGGGGACGCCGGACGGCTACACCTTC. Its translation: CSVSPWGTPDGYTF. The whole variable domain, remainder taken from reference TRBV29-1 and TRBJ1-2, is SAVISQKPSRDICQRGTSLTIQCQVDSQVTMMFWYRQQPGQSLTLIATANQGSEATYESGFVIDKFPISRPNLTFSTLTVSNMSPEDSSIYLCSVSPWGTPDGYTFGSGTRLTVV.